Each of the 5 T cell receptor beta chains below was sequenced from the same sample in a study of cytomegalovirus exposure and HLA in healthy donors. Measured with immunoSEQ multiplex PCR; TCRdb has only the in-frame clones, and not every one. Here the sample spans over 250,000 clones, approximately 86% being singletons. Sequences were obtained from PBMCs. The receptors here all came from a woman aged 18-29 years in good health and CMV-seronegative.

This chain connects TRBV6-5 to TRBJ2-7, with 7 bases fitting TRBD1. The length of the CDR3 is 15 residues. Germline CDR1 and CDR2: MNHEY and SVGAGI. V shed 2 bases, J shed 0 bases, and the junction held 4 bases outside the gene matches. CDR3 loop: CASSYAQGSSYEQYF. As DNA, the CDR3 is TGTGCCAGCAGTTACGCACAGGGGTCCTCCTACGAGCAGTACTTC.

This clone was seen once. V usage is TRBV6-5 and J usage is TRBJ2-7, with 10 positions matching TRBD2. CDR3 length: 15 residues. With 0 bases clipped from V and 3 bases from J, the junction kept 2 bases outside the gene matches. Germline values: CDR1 MNHEY, CDR2 SVGAGI. CDR3 residues: CASSYSIAGGYEQYF. In nucleotides, the CDR3 is TGTGCCAGCAGTTACTCGATAGCGGGAGGCTACGAGCAGTACTTC.

The CDR3 loop reads CASSVVSGGHSTDTQYF. In DNA, the CDR3 is TGTGCCAGCAGCGTAGTAAGCGGGGGTCACAGCACAGATACGCAGTATTTT. This chain uses TRBV9 with TRBJ2-3; 8 positions agree with TRBD2. The germline gives CDR1 SGDLS, CDR2 YYNGEE. The V gene end was trimmed by 0 bases and the J gene end by 0 bases; junction bases not matched to a gene: 6. This CDR3 has 17 amino acids.

The chain couples TRBV14 to TRBJ1-2; no clear D gene. The germline V and J ends were trimmed by 0 bases and 7 bases, with 9 bases remaining between them. The CDR3 extends over 13 amino acids. Germline CDR1 reads SGHDN; CDR2 reads FVKESK. The CDR3 coding sequence is TGTGCCAGCAGCCAAGAGGTCGGAGGTGGCTACACCTTC. Residues: CASSQEVGGGYTF.

J is TRBJ1-1 and V is TRBV6-5; 8 nucleotides agree with TRBD1. V lost 8 bases and J lost 2; bases outside the gene matches: 4. The CDR3 covers 13 residues. Per germline, CDR1 MNHEY and CDR2 SVGAGI. The DNA for the CDR3 is TGTGCCAGCGGTGGGACAGGCAACACTGAAGCTTTCTTT. Translated, it gives CASGGTGNTEAFF.